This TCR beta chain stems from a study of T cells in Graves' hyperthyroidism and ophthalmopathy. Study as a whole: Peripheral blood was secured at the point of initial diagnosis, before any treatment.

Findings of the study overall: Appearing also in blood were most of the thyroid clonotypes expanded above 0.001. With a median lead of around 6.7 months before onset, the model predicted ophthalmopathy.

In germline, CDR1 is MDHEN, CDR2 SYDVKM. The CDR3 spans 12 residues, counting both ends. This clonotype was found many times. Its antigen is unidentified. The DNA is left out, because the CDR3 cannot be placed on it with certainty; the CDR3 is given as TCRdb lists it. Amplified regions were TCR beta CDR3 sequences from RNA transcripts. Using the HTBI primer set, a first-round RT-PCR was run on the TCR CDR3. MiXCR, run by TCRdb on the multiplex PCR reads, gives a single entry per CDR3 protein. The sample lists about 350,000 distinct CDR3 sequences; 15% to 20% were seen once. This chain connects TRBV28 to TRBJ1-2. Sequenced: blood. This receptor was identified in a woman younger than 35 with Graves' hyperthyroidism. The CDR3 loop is CASLVGDGSRTF.